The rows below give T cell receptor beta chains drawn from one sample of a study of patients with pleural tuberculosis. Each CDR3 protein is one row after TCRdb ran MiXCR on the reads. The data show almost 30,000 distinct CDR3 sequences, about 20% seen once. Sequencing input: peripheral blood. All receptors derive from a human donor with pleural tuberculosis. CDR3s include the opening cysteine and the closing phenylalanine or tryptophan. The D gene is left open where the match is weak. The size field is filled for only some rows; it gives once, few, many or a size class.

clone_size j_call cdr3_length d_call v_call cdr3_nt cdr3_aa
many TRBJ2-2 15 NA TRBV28 TGTGCCAGCAGTTGGTCAGGGGCGAACACCGGGGAGCTGTTTTTT CASSWSGANTGELFF
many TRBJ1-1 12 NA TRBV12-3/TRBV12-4 TGTGCCAGCAGTTTAGGAATCCGCGAAGCTTTCTTT CASSLGIREAFF
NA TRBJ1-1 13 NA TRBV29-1 TGCAGCGTCGCCCCCCAGGCGGACACTGAAGCTTTCTTT CSVAPQADTEAFF
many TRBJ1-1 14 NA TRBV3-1 TGTGCCAGCAGCCAAGGGTGGGCAGACACTGAAGCTTTCTTT CASSQGWADTEAFF
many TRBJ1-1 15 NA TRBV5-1 TGCGCCAGCAGCTTGCAATTCGACAGTTACACTGAAGCTTTCTTT CASSLQFDSYTEAFF
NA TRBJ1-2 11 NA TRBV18 TGTGCCAGCTCACCGGGGTGGGGCTACACCTTC CASSPGWGYTF
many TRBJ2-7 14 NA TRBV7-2 TGTGCCAGCAGCTTAGTCAGCGACTCCTACGAGCGGTACTTC CASSLVSDSYERYF
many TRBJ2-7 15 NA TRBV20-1 TGCAGTGCCACCTTGTCTCGGGGGTACTCCTACGAGCAGTACTTC CSATLSRGYSYEQYF
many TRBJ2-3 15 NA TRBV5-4 TGTGCCAGCACCCATGCGGGGCCTAGCACAGATACGCAGTATTTT CASTHAGPSTDTQYF
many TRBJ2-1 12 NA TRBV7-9 TGTGCCAGCAGCTTAGGTGGAACAGAGCAGTTCTTC CASSLGGTEQFF
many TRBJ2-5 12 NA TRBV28 TGTGCCAGCAGTCTCCTACAAGAGACCCAGTACTTC CASSLLQETQYF
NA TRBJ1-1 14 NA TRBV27 TGTGCCAGCGGAATAAGGGCAGGGCTAACTGAAGCTTTCTTT CASGIRAGLTEAFF
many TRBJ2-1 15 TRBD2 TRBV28 TGTGCCAGCAGGCCAGGGACTAGCGGGAGCAATGAGCAGTTCTTC CASRPGTSGSNEQFF
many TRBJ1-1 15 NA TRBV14 TGTGCCAGCAGCCAAGAACGGCATAGGAACACTGAAGCTTTCTTT CASSQERHRNTEAFF
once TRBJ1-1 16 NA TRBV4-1 TGCGCCAGCAGCCCGATGCAGGGCCGCATGAACACTGAAGCTTTCTTC CASSPMQGRMNTEAFF
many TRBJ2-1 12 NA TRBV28 TGTGCCAGCAGTTCAACCAAGGATGAGCAGTTCTTC CASSSTKDEQFF
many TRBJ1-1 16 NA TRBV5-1 TGCGCCAGCAGCCTCGGCGGGGGAAGGGGGAACACTGAAGCTTTCTTT CASSLGGGRGNTEAFF
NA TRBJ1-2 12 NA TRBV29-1 TGCAGCGTTGAGATCCAGGCTTGGGGCTACACCTTC CSVEIQAWGYTF
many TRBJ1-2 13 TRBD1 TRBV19 TGTGCCAGTCGACCACAGGGGGCGTGGGGCTACACCTTC CASRPQGAWGYTF
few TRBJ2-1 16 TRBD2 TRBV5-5 TGTGCCAGCAGCTTCACCGGGACTAGCGCGTACAATGAGCAGTTCTTC CASSFTGTSAYNEQFF
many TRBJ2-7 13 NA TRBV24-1 TGTGCCACCAGTGATCCTGACAGCTACGAGCAGTACTTC CATSDPDSYEQYF
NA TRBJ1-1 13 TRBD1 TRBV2 TGTGCCAGAAATAGGGACAGGAACACTGAAGCTTTCTTT CARNRDRNTEAFF
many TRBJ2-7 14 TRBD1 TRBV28 TGTGCCAGCAGACCGACAGGGGGGGCCTACGAGCAGTACTTC CASRPTGGAYEQYF
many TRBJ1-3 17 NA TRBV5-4 TGTGCCAGCAGCCCCAATTGGGGAGAAATTTCTGGAAACACCATATATTTT CASSPNWGEISGNTIYF
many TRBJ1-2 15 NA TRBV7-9 TGTGCCAGCACCTCATTGGTTAACTTTCAATTTGGCTACACCTTC CASTSLVNFQFGYTF
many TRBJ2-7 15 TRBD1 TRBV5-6 TGTGCCAGCAGCTCTCCGGGACAGGGGACGTACGAGCAGTACTTC CASSSPGQGTYEQYF